These 18 T cell receptor beta chains originate from one sample sequenced in a study of blood T cell repertoires in COVID-19. Sequencing used immunoSEQ multiplex PCR; TCRdb keeps in-frame clones, though not all of them. The sample contains roughly 100,000 clones, around 87% of which appear only once. Source material: peripheral blood. All receptors derive from a man in his fifties with active or convalescent COVID-19.

This clone was counted a few times. Written as DNA, the CDR3 is TGTGCCAGCAGCCTCACATACCGGGACCTTGGGAGGAATGAGCAGTTCTTC. It is translated as CASSLTYRDLGRNEQFF. The V and J genes are TRBV14 and TRBJ2-1; weak D call: TRBD2 (6 bases). There are 17 residues in the CDR3. Germline CDR1 and CDR2: SGHDN and FVKESK. The V end lost 4 bases, the J end lost 7 bases, and 23 bases lay between the germline ends.

CDR3 coding DNA: TGCGCCAGCAGCCCGGGGACTACTAACACCGGGGAGCTGTTTTTT. Residues: CASSPGTTNTGELFF. This rearrangement joins TRBV5-1 to TRBJ2-2; 7 bases map to TRBD2. The CDR3 has 15 residues. Germline trimming cut 4 bases from V and 2 bases from J; bases unmatched to any gene: 5. CDR1 and CDR2 (germline): SGHRS, YFSETQ.

The chain combines TRBV28 with TRBJ2-5; 10 bases agree with TRBD1. This CDR3 contains 13 residues. Trimming cost V 6 bases and J 3 bases; bases outside gene matches: 1. Germline assignment: CDR1 MDHEN and CDR2 SYDVKM. The CDR3 is CASRGQGEETQYF. The CDR3 region has the DNA TGTGCCAGCAGAGGACAGGGGGAAGAGACCCAGTACTTC.

This clone was found a few times. The DNA of the CDR3 is TGTGCCAGCAGTGTTCAGGGGGCCGGAGCTGGGGGTGGCTACACCTTC. Amino acids: CASSVQGAGAGGGYTF. V gene TRBV2 combines with J gene TRBJ1-2, with 8 positions matching TRBD1. The germline V gene encodes CDR1 SNHLY and CDR2 FYNNEI. The CDR3 spans 16 residues. The ends lost 4 bases at V and 7 bases at J; junction bases unmatched: 14. The full variable domain, in which reference TRBV2 and TRBJ1-2 provide the parts outside the CDR3, is EPEVTQTPSHQVTQMGQEVILRCVPISNHLYFYWYRQILGQKVEFLVSFYNNEISEKSEIFDDQFSVERPDGSNFTLKIRSTKLEDSAMYFCASSVQGAGAGGGYTFGSGTRLTVV.

The chain links TRBV12-2 to TRBJ2-3; the table gives TRBD2 as D, unverified against the DNA. TRBV12-2 is a known pseudogene. The CDR3 consists of 21 residues. CDR3 DNA sequence: TGTGCAAGTCGCTTAGCGGATGACCTCCTACTAACCTTAACTAGCACAGATACGCAGTATTTT. This gives the protein CASRLADDLLLTLTSTDTQYF.

The chain carries TRBV7-9 and TRBJ2-3, with D perhaps TRBD2 (6 bases). Germline CDR1 SEHNR, CDR2 FQNEAQ (reference sequence). Trimming took off 10 bases at V and 5 bases at J, with 13 bases between the two ends. This CDR3 region has 12 residues. The chain's CDR3 is CATERARDTQYF. CDR3 nucleotide sequence: TGTGCCACCGAGCGGGCGCGAGATACGCAGTATTTT.

V gene TRBV5-1 combines with J gene TRBJ1-1; D unclear. The CDR3 is 14 amino acids. Germline CDR1 SGHRS, CDR2 YFSETQ. V was cut by 0 bases and J by 5 bases, with 11 bases left in between. This CDR3 is CASSLEPGGTEAFF. In DNA, the CDR3 is TGCGCCAGCAGCTTGGAGCCCGGAGGGACTGAAGCTTTCTTT.

J is TRBJ2-2 and V is TRBV28; 11 nucleotides line up with TRBD1. Germline CDR1 and CDR2: MDHEN and SYDVKM. This CDR3 spans 14 amino acids. With V trimmed by 8 bases and J by 4 bases, 3 bases remained unmatched. CDR3 protein: CASGQGAGTGELFF. The CDR3, as DNA: TGTGCCAGCGGACAGGGGGCAGGCACCGGGGAGCTGTTTTTT. The full variable domain, with the rest looked up from reference TRBV28 and TRBJ2-2, is DVKVTQSSRYLVKRTGEKVFLECVQDMDHENMFWYRQDPGLGLRLIYFSYDVKMKEKGDIPEGYSVSREKKERFSLILESASTNQTSMYLCASGQGAGTGELFFGEGSRLTVL.

This rearrangement joins TRBV6-4 to TRBJ1-1; 7 nucleotides match TRBD1. Germline V CDR1 and CDR2: MRHNA, SNTAGT. The CDR3 contains 14 residues. Trimming at V came to 5 bases and at J to 6 bases, leaving 9 bases not matched to a gene. The CDR3 sequence: CASSTRTGTAEAFF. The CDR3 DNA sequence: TGTGCCAGCAGTACCCGGACAGGAACAGCTGAAGCTTTCTTT.

V and J are TRBV25-1 and TRBJ1-3; the match to TRBD1 covers 7 bases. The germline V gene has CDR1 MGHDK and CDR2 SYGVNS. The CDR3 sequence is 18 residues long. Trimming cost V 2 bases and J 3 bases; bases outside gene matches: 13. The CDR3 nucleotides read TGTGCCAGCAGTGAAGGGGACAGAGGGACACCTCATGGAAACACCATATATTTT. It specifies CASSEGDRGTPHGNTIYF.

This clone was counted a few times. This chain uses TRBV6-1 with TRBJ2-2, with D hard to call. The V gene's germline CDR1 is MNHNS and CDR2 SASEGT. This CDR3 is built from 14 residues. Trimming removed 4 bases at V and 0 bases at J, with 6 bases between. The CDR3 is CASSVATNTGELFF. The CDR3 DNA sequence: TGTGCCAGCAGTGTAGCTACGAACACCGGGGAGCTGTTTTTT.

V gene TRBV19 combines with J gene TRBJ2-7; TRBD1 aligns across 7 bases. CDR1 is LNHDA, CDR2 SQIVND, per germline (reference sequence). The junction had 11 bases not matched to a gene; V was cut back by 5 bases and J by 7 bases. This CDR3 has 14 amino acids. CDR3 nucleotides: TGTGCCAGTAGTTCCTTGACAGGGTCGGGGGAGCAGTACTTC. Protein: CASSSLTGSGEQYF.

The rearrangement joins TRBV9 to TRBJ1-6, with D maybe TRBD1 (6 bases). The CDR3 spans 14 residues. V gave up 0 bases and J gave up 10 bases, with 11 bases separating them. Germline assignment: CDR1 SGDLS and CDR2 YYNGEE. In DNA form, the CDR3 reads TGTGCCAGCAGCGTAGACAGGGCTCGGTCACCCCTCCACTTT. This gives the protein CASSVDRARSPLHF. Full variable domain (remainder filled in from reference TRBV9 and TRBJ1-6): DSGVTQTPKHLITATGQRVTLRCSPRSGDLSVYWYQQSLDQGLQFLIQYYNGEERAKGNILERFSAQQFPDLHSELNLSSLELGDSALYFCASSVDRARSPLHFGNGTRLTVT.

J is TRBJ1-4 and V is TRBV9, with D maybe TRBD1 (5 bases). This CDR3 contains 15 residues. Germline V gives CDR1 SGDLS, CDR2 YYNGEE. Trimming took off 0 bases at V and 5 bases at J, with 11 bases between the two ends. The CDR3 region is CASSVGRQKNEKLFF. For the CDR3, the DNA is TGTGCCAGCAGCGTAGGGAGACAGAAAAATGAAAAACTGTTTTTT.

The chain employs TRBV7-7 and TRBJ1-1; possible D gene TRBD1, 5 bases. The CDR3 is made up of 13 amino acids. The ends were cut back, 5 bases at V and 1 base at J, with 8 bases in the middle. Germline V gives CDR1 SSHAT, CDR2 FNYEAQ (reference sequence). CDR3 bases: TGTGCCAGCAGCCTGACAGAGAACACTGAAGCTTTCTTT. Protein product: CASSLTENTEAFF. Together with reference TRBV7-7 and TRBJ1-1, the CDR3 gives the full variable domain: GAGVSQSPRYKVTKRGQDVTLRCDPISSHATLYWYQQALGQGPEFLTYFNYEAQPDKSGLPSDRFSAERPEGSISTLTIQRTEQRDSAMYRCASSLTENTEAFFGQGTRLTVV.

A word on this clone: In the same sample, other DNA sequences code for this CDR3. This chain uses TRBV5-1 with TRBJ1-1; D gene unclear. The V end lost 1 base, the J end lost 3 bases, and 7 bases lay between the germline ends. Germline lookup yields CDR1 SGHRS and CDR2 YFSETQ. This CDR3 comprises 13 residues. The chain's CDR3 is CASSLQEDTEAFF. CDR3 in DNA: TGCGCCAGCAGCTTGCAGGAGGACACTGAAGCTTTCTTT.

The chain is built from TRBV12-3 or TRBV12-4 and TRBJ1-1; a possible D gene is TRBD1 (5 bases). This CDR3 spans 13 amino acids. Trimming removed 5 bases at V and 11 bases at J, with 18 bases between. The CDR3 is CASSRTPSTAAFF. As DNA, the CDR3 is TGTGCCAGCAGTAGGACACCCTCAACGGCGGCTTTCTTT.

This clone appeared a few times. This CDR3 reads CATSAGETPMDEQFF. In nucleotides, the CDR3 is TGTGCCACCTCTGCAGGGGAGACTCCTATGGATGAGCAGTTCTTC. This sequence joins TRBV2 and TRBJ2-1, with D possibly matching TRBD1 (6 bases). CDR1 and CDR2 from the germline V gene are SNHLY and FYNNEI. There are 15 residues in the CDR3. Trimming removed 10 bases from V and 8 bases from J, with 24 bases in between.